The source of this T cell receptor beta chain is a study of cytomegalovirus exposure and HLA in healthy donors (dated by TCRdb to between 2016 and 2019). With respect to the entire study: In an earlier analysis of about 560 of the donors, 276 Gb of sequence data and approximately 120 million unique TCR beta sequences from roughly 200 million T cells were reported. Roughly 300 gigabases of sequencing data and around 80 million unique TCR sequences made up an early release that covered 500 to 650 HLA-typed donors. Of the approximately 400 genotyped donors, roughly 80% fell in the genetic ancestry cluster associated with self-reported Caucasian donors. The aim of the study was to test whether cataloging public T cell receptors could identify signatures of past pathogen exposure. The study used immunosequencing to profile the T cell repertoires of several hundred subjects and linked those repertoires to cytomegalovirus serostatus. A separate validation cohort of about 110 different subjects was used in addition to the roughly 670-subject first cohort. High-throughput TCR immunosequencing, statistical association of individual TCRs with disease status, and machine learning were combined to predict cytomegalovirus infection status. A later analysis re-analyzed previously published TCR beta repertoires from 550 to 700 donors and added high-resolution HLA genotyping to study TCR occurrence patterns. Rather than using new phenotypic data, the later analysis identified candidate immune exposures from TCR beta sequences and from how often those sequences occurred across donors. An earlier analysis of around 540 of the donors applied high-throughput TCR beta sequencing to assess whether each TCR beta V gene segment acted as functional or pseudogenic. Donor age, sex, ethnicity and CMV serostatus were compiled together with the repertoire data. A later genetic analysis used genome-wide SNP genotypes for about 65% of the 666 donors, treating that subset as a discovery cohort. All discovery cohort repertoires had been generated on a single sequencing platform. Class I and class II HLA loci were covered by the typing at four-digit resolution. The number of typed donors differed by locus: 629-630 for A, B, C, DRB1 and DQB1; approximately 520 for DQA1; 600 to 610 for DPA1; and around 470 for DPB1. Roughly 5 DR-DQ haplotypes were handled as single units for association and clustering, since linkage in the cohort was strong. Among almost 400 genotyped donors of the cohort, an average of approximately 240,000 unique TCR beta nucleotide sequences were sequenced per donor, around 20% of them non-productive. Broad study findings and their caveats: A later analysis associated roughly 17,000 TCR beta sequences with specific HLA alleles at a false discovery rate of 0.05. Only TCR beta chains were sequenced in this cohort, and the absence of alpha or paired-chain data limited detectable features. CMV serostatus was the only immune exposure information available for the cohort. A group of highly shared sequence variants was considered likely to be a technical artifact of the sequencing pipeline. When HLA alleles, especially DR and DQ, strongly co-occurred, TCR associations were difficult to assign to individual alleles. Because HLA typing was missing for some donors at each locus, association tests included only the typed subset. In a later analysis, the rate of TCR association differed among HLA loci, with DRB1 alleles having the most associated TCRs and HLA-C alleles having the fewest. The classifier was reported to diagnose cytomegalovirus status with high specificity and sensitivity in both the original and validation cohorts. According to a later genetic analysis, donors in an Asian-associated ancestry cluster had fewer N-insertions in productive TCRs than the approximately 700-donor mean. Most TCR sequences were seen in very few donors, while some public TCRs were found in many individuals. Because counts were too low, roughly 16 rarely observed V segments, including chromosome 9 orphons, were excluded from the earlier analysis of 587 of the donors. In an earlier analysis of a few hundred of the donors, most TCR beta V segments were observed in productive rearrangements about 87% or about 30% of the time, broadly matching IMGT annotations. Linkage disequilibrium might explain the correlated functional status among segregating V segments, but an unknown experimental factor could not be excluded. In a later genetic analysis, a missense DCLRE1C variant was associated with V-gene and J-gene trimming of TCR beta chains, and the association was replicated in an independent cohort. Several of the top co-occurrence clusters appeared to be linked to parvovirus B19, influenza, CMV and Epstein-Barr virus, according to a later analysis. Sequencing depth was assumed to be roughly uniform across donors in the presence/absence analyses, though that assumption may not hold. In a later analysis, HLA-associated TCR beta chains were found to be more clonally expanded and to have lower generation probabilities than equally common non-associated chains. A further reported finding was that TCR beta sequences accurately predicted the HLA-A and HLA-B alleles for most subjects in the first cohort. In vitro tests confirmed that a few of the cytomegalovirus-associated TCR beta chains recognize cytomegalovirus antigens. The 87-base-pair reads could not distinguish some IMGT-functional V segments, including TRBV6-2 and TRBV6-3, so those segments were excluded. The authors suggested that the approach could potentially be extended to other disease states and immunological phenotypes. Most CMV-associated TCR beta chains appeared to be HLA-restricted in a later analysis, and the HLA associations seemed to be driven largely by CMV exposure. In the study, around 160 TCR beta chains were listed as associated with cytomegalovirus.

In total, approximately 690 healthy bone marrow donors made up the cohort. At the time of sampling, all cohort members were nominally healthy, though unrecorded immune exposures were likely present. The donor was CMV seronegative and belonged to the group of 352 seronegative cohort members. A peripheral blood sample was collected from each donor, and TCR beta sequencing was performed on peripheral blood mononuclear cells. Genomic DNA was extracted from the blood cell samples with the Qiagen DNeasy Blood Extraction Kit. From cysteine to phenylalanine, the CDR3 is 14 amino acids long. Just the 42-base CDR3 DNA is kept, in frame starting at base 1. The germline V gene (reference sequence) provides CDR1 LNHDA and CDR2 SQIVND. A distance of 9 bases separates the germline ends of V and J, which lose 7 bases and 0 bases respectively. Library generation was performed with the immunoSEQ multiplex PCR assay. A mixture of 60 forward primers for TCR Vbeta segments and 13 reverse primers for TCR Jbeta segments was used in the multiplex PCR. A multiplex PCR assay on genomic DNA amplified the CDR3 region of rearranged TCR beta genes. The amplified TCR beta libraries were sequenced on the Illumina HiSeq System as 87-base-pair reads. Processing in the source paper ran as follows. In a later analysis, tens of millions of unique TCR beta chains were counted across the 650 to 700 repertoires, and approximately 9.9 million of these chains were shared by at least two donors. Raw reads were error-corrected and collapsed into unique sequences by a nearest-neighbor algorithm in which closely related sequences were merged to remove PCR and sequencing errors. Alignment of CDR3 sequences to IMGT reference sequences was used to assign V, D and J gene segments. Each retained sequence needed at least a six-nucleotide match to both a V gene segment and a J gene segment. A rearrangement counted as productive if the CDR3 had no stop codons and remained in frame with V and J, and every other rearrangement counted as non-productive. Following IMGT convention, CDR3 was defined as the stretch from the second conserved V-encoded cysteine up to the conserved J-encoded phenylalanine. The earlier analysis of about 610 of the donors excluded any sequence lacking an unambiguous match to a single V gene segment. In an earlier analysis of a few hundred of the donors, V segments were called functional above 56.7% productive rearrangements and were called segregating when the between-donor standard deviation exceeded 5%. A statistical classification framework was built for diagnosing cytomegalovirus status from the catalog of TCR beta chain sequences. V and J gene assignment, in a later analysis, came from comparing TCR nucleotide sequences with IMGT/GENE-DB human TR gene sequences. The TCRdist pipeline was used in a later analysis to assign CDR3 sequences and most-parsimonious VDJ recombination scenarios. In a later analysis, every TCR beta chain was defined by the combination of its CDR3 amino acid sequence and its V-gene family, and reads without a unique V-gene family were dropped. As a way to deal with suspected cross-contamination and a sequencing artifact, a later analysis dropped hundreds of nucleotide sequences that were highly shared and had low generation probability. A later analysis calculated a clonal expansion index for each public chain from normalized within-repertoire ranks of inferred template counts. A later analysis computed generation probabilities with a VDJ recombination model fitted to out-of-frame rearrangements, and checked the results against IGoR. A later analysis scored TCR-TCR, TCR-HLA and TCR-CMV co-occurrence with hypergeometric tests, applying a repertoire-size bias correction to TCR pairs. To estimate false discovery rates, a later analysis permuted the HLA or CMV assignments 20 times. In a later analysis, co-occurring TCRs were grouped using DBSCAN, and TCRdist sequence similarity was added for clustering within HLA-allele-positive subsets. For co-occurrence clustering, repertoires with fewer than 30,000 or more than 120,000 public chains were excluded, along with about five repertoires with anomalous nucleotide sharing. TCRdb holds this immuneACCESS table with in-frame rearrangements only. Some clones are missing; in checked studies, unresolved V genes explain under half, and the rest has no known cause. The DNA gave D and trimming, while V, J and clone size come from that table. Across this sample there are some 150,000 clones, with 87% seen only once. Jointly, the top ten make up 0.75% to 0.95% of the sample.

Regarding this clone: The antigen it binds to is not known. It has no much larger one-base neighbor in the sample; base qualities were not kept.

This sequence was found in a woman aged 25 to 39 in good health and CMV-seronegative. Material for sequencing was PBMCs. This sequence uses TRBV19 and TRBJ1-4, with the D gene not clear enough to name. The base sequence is TGTGCCAGTATCGACGGAGCAACTAATGAAAAACTGTTTTTT. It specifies CASIDGATNEKLFF.